Presented here are 32 T cell receptor beta chains from one specimen sequenced in a study of T cell changes during pregnancy in multiple sclerosis (dated by TCRdb to about 2019). Library method: the immunoSEQ multiplex PCR assay. TCRdb stores this immuneACCESS table with in-frame sequences only. Part of the clones is absent; in the studies checked, under half of the shortfall reflects unresolved V genes, and no reason is known for the rest. The sample profile shows around 78,000 clones; 93% of them were found once. The ten largest clones capture approximately 2.5% of the sample. Sample: peripheral blood, taken in the second trimester of pregnancy. Receptors originate from a female donor with multiple sclerosis, enrolled in a pregnancy study.

This sequence joins TRBV5-1 and TRBJ1-2; D remains unclear. CDR3 length equals 12 residues. Germline CDR1 and CDR2: SGHRS and YFSETQ. V gave up 1 base and J gave up 8 bases, with 9 bases separating them. The CDR3 loop reads CASSLYEGGYTF. The CDR3 bases are TGCGCCAGCAGCTTGTATGAGGGCGGCTACACCTTC.

The chain carries TRBV6-5 and TRBJ2-1; TRBD2 matches at 12 bases. Per germline, CDR1 MNHEY and CDR2 SVGAGI. The V gene end was trimmed by 2 bases and the J gene end by 8 bases; junction bases not matched to a gene: 4. The CDR3 extends over 15 amino acids. This chain's CDR3 is CASSYGASGRDEQFF. The CDR3 coding sequence is TGTGCCAGCAGTTACGGGGCTAGCGGGAGGGATGAGCAGTTCTTC.

This rearrangement joins TRBV27 to TRBJ1-3; D call uncertain. This CDR3 has 14 residues. Trimming stripped 6 bases from V and 4 bases from J, with 13 bases between. Looked up from germline, CDR1 is MNHEY and CDR2 is SMNVEV (reference sequence). This CDR3 is CASRRRPTGNTIYF. CDR3 coding DNA: TGTGCCAGCAGGCGACGGCCGACAGGAAACACCATATATTTT.

J is TRBJ1-2 and V is TRBV13; 11 bases match TRBD1. The CDR3 is made up of 18 amino acids. Germline V CDR1 and CDR2: PRHDT, FYEKMQ (reference sequence). V trimming: 4 bases; J trimming: 4 bases; junction bases outside the gene matches: 14. As DNA, the CDR3 is TGTGCCAGCAGCTGGACAGGGGGCGATTTTCAGGATTTCTATGGCTACACCTTC. This sequence encodes CASSWTGGDFQDFYGYTF. Complete variable domain (other parts from reference TRBV13 and TRBJ1-2): AAGVIQSPRHLIKEKRETATLKCYPIPRHDTVYWYQQGPGQDPQFLISFYEKMQSDKGSIPDRFSAQQFSDYHSELNMSSLELGDSALYFCASSWTGGDFQDFYGYTFGSGTRLTVV.

The chain has TRBV29-1 and TRBJ2-5; D is unresolved. Deletions cut 6 bases from V and 5 bases from J, with 10 bases between. This CDR3 has 11 residues. Germline V lookup: CDR1 SQVTM, CDR2 ANQGSEA. The CDR3: CSVPRWETQYF. CDR3 bases: TGCAGCGTCCCACGGTGGGAGACCCAGTACTTC.

The genes are TRBV5-8 and TRBJ1-2; D possibly corresponds to TRBD1 (6 bases). The germline gives CDR1 SGHTS, CDR2 YDEGEE. V dropped 6 bases and J dropped 0 bases, with 18 bases sitting between them. This CDR3 is built from 16 residues. CDR3 nucleotides: TGTGCCAGCACCCCCCGGGGGGGGCTGGCTAACTATGGCTACACCTTC. This gives the protein CASTPRGGLANYGYTF.

The CDR3 protein is CASSFPPGQGGETQYF. The CDR3 DNA is TGCGCCAGCAGCTTCCCCCCGGGACAGGGAGGTGAGACCCAGTACTTC. The chain carries TRBV5-1 and TRBJ2-5, with TRBD1 matching over 9 bases. This CDR3 is built from 16 residues. From germline, CDR1 is SGHRS and CDR2 YFSETQ. The trim removed 2 bases at V and 5 bases at J, leaving 10 bases unmatched.

V and J are TRBV4-1 and TRBJ2-3; the match to TRBD2 covers 8 bases. CDR3 length equals 17 residues. V lost 2 bases and J lost 2; bases outside the gene matches: 9. The V gene's germline CDR1 is MGHRA and CDR2 YSYEKL. The CDR3 region has the DNA TGCGCCAGCAGCCAACGGGGATCACTAGCGGTCACAGATACGCAGTATTTT. This codes for CASSQRGSLAVTDTQYF.

The genes are TRBV11-2 and TRBJ2-5, with 10 positions matching TRBD1. Germline V gives CDR1 SGHAT, CDR2 FQNNGV. The CDR3 has 13 residues. The V segment lost 7 bases and the J segment 4 bases; nucleotides outside the gene matches: 3. The CDR3 here is CASTRDRGETQYF. For the CDR3, the DNA is TGTGCCAGCACCCGGGACAGGGGAGAGACCCAGTACTTC.

This clone occurred once. V usage is TRBV15 and J usage is TRBJ2-1, with D perhaps TRBD1 (5 bases). V lost 6 bases and J lost 2, with 17 bases in between. The CDR3 is made up of 16 amino acids. The V gene's germline CDR1 is LNHNV and CDR2 YYDKDF (reference sequence). CDR3 bases: TGTGCCACCAGGGCGCGTCAAGGGGTCCCCTACAATGAGCAGTTCTTC. This gives the protein CATRARQGVPYNEQFF.

In DNA, the CDR3 is TGTGCCAGCTCCCCTAGGTGGACAGGATCGGAGGAGACCCAGTACTTC. It is translated as CASSPRWTGSEETQYF. The chain carries TRBV18 and TRBJ2-5, with 7 nucleotides matching TRBD1. V lost 6 bases and J lost 5; bases outside the gene matches: 15. CDR1 is KGHSH, CDR2 LQKENI, per germline. This CDR3 comprises 16 residues.

The genes are TRBV4-1 and TRBJ2-3, with TRBD2 matching 11 bases. Unmatched junction bases numbered 5, after V lost 1 base and J lost 2 bases. This CDR3 comprises 17 residues. Per germline, CDR1 MGHRA and CDR2 YSYEKL. For the CDR3, the DNA is TGCGCCAGCAGCCAAGCCCATAGCGGGGGGGCCACAGATACGCAGTATTTT. It translates to CASSQAHSGGATDTQYF.

This chain joins TRBV27 and TRBJ2-3; TRBD2 matches at 10 bases. Germline trimming cut 8 bases from V and 5 bases from J; bases unmatched to any gene: 10. This CDR3 is 15 amino acids long. CDR1 and CDR2 (germline): MNHEY, SMNVEV (reference sequence). Written as DNA, the CDR3 is TGTGCCAGCGGGCCCCTAGCGGGGGTCGGAGATACGCAGTATTTT. This translates into CASGPLAGVGDTQYF.

This clone was recorded only once. This CDR3 reads CSVGLGARTEAFF. The CDR3 nucleotides are TGCAGCGTTGGGTTGGGGGCTCGGACTGAAGCTTTCTTT. J is TRBJ1-1 and V is TRBV29-1; D perhaps matches TRBD1 (6 bases). The CDR3 consists of 13 residues. V dropped 4 bases and J dropped 5 bases, with 14 bases sitting between them. In germline, CDR1 is SQVTM, CDR2 ANQGSEA.

The chain uses TRBV2 and TRBJ1-5; D gene ambiguous. Trimming left V 7 bases short and J 6 bases short, with 16 bases between. Germline assignment: CDR1 SNHLY and CDR2 FYNNEI. The CDR3 runs to 14 residues. CDR3 nucleotide sequence: TGTGCCAGCACTAAAGAAGAGTTAGTTCAGCCCCAGCATTTT. Translation: CASTKEELVQPQHF.

This clone has only one observation. V gene TRBV5-8 combines with J gene TRBJ2-7; 7 positions match TRBD1. The trim removed 0 bases at V and 1 base at J, leaving 1 base unmatched. The CDR3 is made up of 14 amino acids. The V gene's germline CDR1 is SGHTS and CDR2 YDEGEE. CDR3 protein: CASSLGDSSYEQYF. The CDR3 nucleotides are TGTGCCAGCAGCTTGGGGGACAGTTCCTACGAGCAGTACTTC.

This chain uses TRBV10-3 with TRBJ2-7, with 8 positions matching TRBD1. CDR1 ENHRY and CDR2 SYGVKD come from the germline V gene. With 5 bases clipped from V and 4 bases from J, the junction kept 7 bases outside the gene matches. The CDR3 length is 14 residues. In nucleotides, the CDR3 is TGTGCCATCAGTCGCCAGGGGGCGGGGTACGAGCAGTACTTC. This sequence encodes CAISRQGAGYEQYF.

The chain couples TRBV6-4 to TRBJ2-2; 8 bases fit TRBD2. CDR1 is MRHNA and CDR2 is SNTAGT in the germline V gene. Trimming removed 0 bases from V and 1 base from J; junction bases left unmatched: 7. The CDR3 is made up of 18 amino acids. The CDR3 DNA follows: TGTGCCAGCAGTGACTCGAGATCAAGCGGGGGGAACACCGGGGAGCTGTTTTTT. It translates to CASSDSRSSGGNTGELFF.

The chain joins TRBV7-8 to TRBJ1-6; TRBD1 is a possible D gene (6 bases). With 0 bases removed from V and 9 bases from J, the gap between germline ends came to 9 bases. The CDR3 contains 14 residues. CDR1 SGHVS and CDR2 FQNEAQ come from the germline V gene. The CDR3 region has the DNA TGTGCCAGCAGCTTAGCACAGGGAAGTTCACCCCTCCACTTT. Its protein product is CASSLAQGSSPLHF.

The V and J genes are TRBV25-1 and TRBJ1-2; tentative D call: TRBD1 (5 bases). Germline values: CDR1 MGHDK, CDR2 SYGVNS. The CDR3 totals 15 residues. The germline V and J ends were trimmed by 3 bases and 3 bases, with 14 bases remaining between them. Here the CDR3 DNA reads TGTGCCAGCAGTGAGGGTGGGGGGGGGTACTATGGCTACACCTTC. This encodes CASSEGGGGYYGYTF.

This clone occurred once. The rearrangement joins TRBV5-1 to TRBJ2-6; no firm D call. This CDR3 has 16 amino acids. Germline values: CDR1 SGHRS, CDR2 YFSETQ. V was trimmed by 1 base and J by 0 bases, leaving 8 bases between them. This CDR3 reads CASSLTFGSGANVLTF. The CDR3 region has the DNA TGCGCCAGCAGCTTGACTTTCGGCTCTGGGGCCAACGTCCTGACTTTC.

V usage is TRBV12-5 and J usage is TRBJ2-2; possibly TRBD2 for D (6 bases). V was shortened by 0 bases and J by 8 bases, with 28 bases between the two germline ends. The CDR3 totals 20 residues. Germline CDR1 and CDR2: LGHNT and FRNRAP. Here the CDR3 reads CASGLVYGLDYRQYTGELFF. DNA for the CDR3: TGTGCTAGTGGTTTGGTCTACGGTTTGGACTACAGACAATATACGGGGGAGCTGTTTTTT. Full variable domain (remainder filled in from reference TRBV12-5 and TRBJ2-2): DARVTQTPRHKVTEMGQEVTMRCQPILGHNTVFWYRQTMMQGLELLAYFRNRAPLDDSGMPKDRFSAEMPDATLATLKIQPSEPRDSAVYFCASGLVYGLDYRQYTGELFFGEGSRLTVL.

This chain connects TRBV7-6 to TRBJ1-2, with D possibly TRBD1 on 6 matching bases. Trimming removed 5 bases from V and 5 bases from J, with 21 bases in between. This CDR3 spans 16 amino acids. Germline V gene data show CDR1 as SGHVS and CDR2 as FNYEAQ. CDR3 loop: CASSRQGTPFSYGYTF. Here the CDR3 DNA reads TGTGCCAGCAGCCGTCAGGGGACACCTTTTTCTTATGGCTACACCTTC.

The chain links TRBV9 to TRBJ1-2; 7 bases agree with TRBD1. The CDR3 has 11 amino acids. CDR1 and CDR2 from the germline V gene are SGDLS and YYNGEE. J lost 7 bases, V lost 4 bases, and 1 base had no gene match. CDR3 bases: TGTGCCAGCAGCTCAGGGGGTGGCTACACCTTC. As protein: CASSSGGGYTF.

The rearrangement uses TRBV30 and TRBJ2-3; weak D call: TRBD2 (5 bases). This CDR3 comprises 15 residues. Germline V CDR1 and CDR2: GTSNPN, SVGIG (reference sequence). Between the trimmed V and J ends, which lost 0 bases and 2 bases, there was a span of 12 bases. The CDR3 region has the DNA TGTGCCTGGAGTGTACGTGACGGGATCACAGATACGCAGTATTTT. Translation gives CAWSVRDGITDTQYF.

The chain links TRBV5-4 to TRBJ2-7; 8 nucleotides line up with TRBD1. This CDR3 is built from 14 residues. Unmatched junction bases numbered 6, after V lost 5 bases and J lost 2 bases. The germline CDR1 and CDR2 sequences are SGHNT and YYREEE (reference sequence). CDR3 sequence: CASSYRDRTYEQYF. CDR3 sequence (DNA): TGTGCCAGCAGTTACCGGGACAGGACCTACGAGCAGTACTTC.

The V and J genes are TRBV11-3 and TRBJ2-5, with a weak D call TRBD1 (8 bases). The CDR3 is 14 amino acids. Looked up from germline, CDR1 is SGHNT and CDR2 is YENEEA. The V and J ends lost 6 bases and 4 bases respectively, with 15 bases between them. CDR3 bases: TGTGCCAGCAGTACGGACAGGGAGGGAGAGACCCAGTACTTC. Translated, it gives CASSTDREGETQYF.

This chain links TRBV5-1 with TRBJ2-3, with 11 bases lining up with TRBD2. The CDR3 totals 16 residues. With V trimmed by 1 base and J by 2 bases, 3 bases remained unmatched. Looked up from germline, CDR1 is SGHRS and CDR2 is YFSETQ. The chain's CDR3 is CASSLPSGGNTDTQYF. CDR3 nucleotide sequence: TGCGCCAGCAGCTTGCCTAGCGGGGGGAACACAGATACGCAGTATTTT.

The rearrangement links TRBV19 to TRBJ1-5; TRBD1 matches at 7 bases. Germline assignment: CDR1 LNHDA and CDR2 SQIVND (reference sequence). The CDR3 contains 16 residues. V dropped 4 bases and J dropped 9; count of bases not matched to a gene: 15. The CDR3, as DNA: TGTGCCAGTAGTACCATGGCTGGGACAGATTCTGGGCCCCAGCATTTT. Amino acids: CASSTMAGTDSGPQHF.

The genes are TRBV5-1 and TRBJ2-7, with D possibly matching TRBD1 (6 bases). The V gene's germline CDR1 is SGHRS and CDR2 YFSETQ. The CDR3 spans 13 residues. Trimming stripped 4 bases from V and 3 bases from J, with 11 bases between. The CDR3 is CASSPPDSYEQYF. As DNA, the CDR3 is TGCGCCAGCAGCCCGCCGGACAGCTACGAGCAGTACTTC. The complete variable domain, with remaining parts taken from reference TRBV5-1 and TRBJ2-7, reads KAGVTQTPRYLIKTRGQQVTLSCSPISGHRSVSWYQQTPGQGLQFLFEYFSETQRNKGNFPGRFSGRQFSNSRSEMNVSTLELGDSALYLCASSPPDSYEQYFGPGTRLTVT.

The V call is TRBV15, the J call TRBJ2-1; 8 bases align to TRBD2. The CDR3 has 16 amino acids. J lost 8 bases, V lost 0 bases, and 9 bases had no gene match. Germline V gene sequence: CDR1 LNHNV, CDR2 YYDKDF (reference sequence). The CDR3 here is CATSRDPYGGVDEQFF. Written as DNA, the CDR3 is TGTGCCACCAGCAGAGATCCTTACGGGGGGGTGGATGAGCAGTTCTTC.

CDR3 residues: CATSGLDRRVSYEQYF. Here the CDR3 DNA reads TGTGCCACCAGCGGGCTGGACAGGCGGGTTTCCTACGAGCAGTACTTC. V is TRBV15 and J is TRBJ2-7; TRBD1 aligns across 7 bases. The V and J ends lost 5 bases and 1 base, in that order; junction bases with no gene match: 11. Germline-derived CDR1 and CDR2 are LNHNV and YYDKDF (reference sequence). The CDR3 has 16 residues.